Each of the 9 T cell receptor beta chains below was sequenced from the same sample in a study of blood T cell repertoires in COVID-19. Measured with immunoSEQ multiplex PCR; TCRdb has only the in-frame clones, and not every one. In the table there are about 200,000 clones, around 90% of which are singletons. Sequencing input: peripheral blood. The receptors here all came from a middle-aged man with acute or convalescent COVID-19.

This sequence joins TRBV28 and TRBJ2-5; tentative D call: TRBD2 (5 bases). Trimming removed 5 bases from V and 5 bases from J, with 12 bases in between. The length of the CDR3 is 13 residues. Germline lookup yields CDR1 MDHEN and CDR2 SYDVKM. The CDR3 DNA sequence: TGTGCCAGCAGTAAGAGCGGCGGTGAGACCCAGTACTTC. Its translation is CASSKSGGETQYF.

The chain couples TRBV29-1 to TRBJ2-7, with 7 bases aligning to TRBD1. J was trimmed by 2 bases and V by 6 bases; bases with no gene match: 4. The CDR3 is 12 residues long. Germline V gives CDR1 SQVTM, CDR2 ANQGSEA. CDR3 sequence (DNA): TGCAGCGTCCTAGACAGGGCCTACGAGCAGTACTTC. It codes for CSVLDRAYEQYF.

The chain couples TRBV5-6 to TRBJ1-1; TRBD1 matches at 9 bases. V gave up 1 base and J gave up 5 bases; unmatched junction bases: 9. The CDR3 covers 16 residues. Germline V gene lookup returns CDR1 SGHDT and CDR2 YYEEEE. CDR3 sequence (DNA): TGTGCCAGCAGCTTGAAATTAGGACAGGGGAGAACTGAAGCTTTCTTT. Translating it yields CASSLKLGQGRTEAFF.

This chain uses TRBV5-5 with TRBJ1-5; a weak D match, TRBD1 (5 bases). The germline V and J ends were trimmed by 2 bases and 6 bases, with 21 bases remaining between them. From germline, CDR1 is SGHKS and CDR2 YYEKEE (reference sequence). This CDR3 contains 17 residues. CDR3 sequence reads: CASSFSPGGLEGQPQHF. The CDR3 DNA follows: TGTGCCAGCAGCTTCTCCCCCGGGGGGTTGGAGGGTCAGCCCCAGCATTTT.

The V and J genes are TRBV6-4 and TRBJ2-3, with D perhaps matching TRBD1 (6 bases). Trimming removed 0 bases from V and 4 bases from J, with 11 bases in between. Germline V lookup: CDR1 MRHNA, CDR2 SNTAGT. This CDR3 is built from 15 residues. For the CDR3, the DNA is TGTGCCAGCAGTGACTCGATATCAGGGGCAGATACGCAGTATTTT. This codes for CASSDSISGADTQYF.

The CDR3 coding sequence is TGCAGCGTTGACCCGCTCCTGGGACAGGGAGACTATGGCTACACCTTC. It codes for CSVDPLLGQGDYGYTF. This chain uses TRBV29-1 with TRBJ1-2, with 9 bases lining up with TRBD1. CDR1 is SQVTM and CDR2 is ANQGSEA in the germline V gene. The CDR3 contains 16 residues. The V and J ends lost 3 bases and 3 bases, in that order; junction bases with no gene match: 11. Filled out from reference TRBV29-1 and TRBJ1-2, the complete variable domain reads SAVISQKPSRDICQRGTSLTIQCQVDSQVTMMFWYRQQPGQSLTLIATANQGSEATYESGFVIDKFPISRPNLTFSTLTVSNMSPEDSSIYLCSVDPLLGQGDYGYTFGSGTRLTVV.

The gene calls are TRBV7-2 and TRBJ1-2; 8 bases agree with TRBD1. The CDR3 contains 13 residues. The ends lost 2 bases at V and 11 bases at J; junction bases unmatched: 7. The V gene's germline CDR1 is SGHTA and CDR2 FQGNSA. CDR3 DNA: TGTGCCAGCAGCTTAAGACAGGGGAATAGGTACACCTTC. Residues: CASSLRQGNRYTF.

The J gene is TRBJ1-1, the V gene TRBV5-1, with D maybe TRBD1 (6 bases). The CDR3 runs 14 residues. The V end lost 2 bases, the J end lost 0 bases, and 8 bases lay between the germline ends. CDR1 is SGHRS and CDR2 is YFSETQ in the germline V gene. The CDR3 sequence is CASSFTGLNTEAFF. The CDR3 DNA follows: TGCGCCAGCAGCTTTACAGGGTTGAACACTGAAGCTTTCTTT.

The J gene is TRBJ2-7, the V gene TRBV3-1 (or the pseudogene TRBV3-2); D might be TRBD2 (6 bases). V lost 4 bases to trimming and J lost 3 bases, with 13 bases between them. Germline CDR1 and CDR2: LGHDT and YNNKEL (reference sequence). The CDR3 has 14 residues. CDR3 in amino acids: CASSRGGDLYEQYF. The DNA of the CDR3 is TGTGCCAGCAGCCGAGGAGGGGACCTCTACGAGCAGTACTTC.